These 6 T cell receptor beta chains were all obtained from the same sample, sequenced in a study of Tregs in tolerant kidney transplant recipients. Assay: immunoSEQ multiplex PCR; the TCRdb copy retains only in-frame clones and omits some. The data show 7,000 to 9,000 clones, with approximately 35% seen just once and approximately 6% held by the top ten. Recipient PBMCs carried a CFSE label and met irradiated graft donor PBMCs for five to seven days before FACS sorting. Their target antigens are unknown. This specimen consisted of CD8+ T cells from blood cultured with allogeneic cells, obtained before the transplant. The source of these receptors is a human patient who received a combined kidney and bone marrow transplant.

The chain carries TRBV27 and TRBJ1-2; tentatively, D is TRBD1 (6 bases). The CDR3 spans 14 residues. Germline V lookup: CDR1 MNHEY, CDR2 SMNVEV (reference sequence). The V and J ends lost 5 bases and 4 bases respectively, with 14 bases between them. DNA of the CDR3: TGTGCCAGCAGTATCACAGGGTCCTCCTATGGCTACACCTTC. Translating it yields CASSITGSSYGYTF.

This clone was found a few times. Written as DNA, the CDR3 is TGTGCCAGCAGCCCACCCGGGGGGAGCAATCAGCCCCAGCATTTT. Translating it yields CASSPPGGSNQPQHF. This rearrangement joins TRBV7-3 to TRBJ1-5, with D perhaps TRBD1 (5 bases). The CDR3 consists of 15 residues. V dropped 5 bases and J dropped 1 base, with 12 bases sitting between them. CDR1 SGHTA and CDR2 FQGTGA come from the germline V gene.

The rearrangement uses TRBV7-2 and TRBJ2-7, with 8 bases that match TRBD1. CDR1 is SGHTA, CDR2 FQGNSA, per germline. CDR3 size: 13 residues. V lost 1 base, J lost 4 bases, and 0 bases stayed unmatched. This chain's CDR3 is CASSLGTGYEQYF. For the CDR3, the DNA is TGTGCCAGCAGCTTAGGGACAGGGTACGAGCAGTACTTC.

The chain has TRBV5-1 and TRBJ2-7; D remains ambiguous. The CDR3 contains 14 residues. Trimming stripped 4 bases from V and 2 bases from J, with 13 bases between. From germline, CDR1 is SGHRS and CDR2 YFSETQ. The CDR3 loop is CASSQVTATYEQYF. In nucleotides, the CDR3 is TGCGCCAGCAGCCAAGTAACAGCTACCTACGAGCAGTACTTC.

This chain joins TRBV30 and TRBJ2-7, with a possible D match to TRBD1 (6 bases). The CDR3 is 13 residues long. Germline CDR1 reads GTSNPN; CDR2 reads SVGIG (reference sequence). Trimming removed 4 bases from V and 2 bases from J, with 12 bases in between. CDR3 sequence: CAWTGAVPYEQYF. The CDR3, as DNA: TGTGCCTGGACAGGGGCCGTACCCTACGAGCAGTACTTC.

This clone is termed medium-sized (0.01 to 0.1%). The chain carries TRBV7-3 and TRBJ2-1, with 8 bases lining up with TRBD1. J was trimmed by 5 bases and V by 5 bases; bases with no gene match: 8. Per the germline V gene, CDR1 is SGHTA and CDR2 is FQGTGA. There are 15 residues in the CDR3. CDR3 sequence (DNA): TGTGCCAGCAGCCCCAGACAGGGGCCGAACAATGAGCAGTTCTTC. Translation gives CASSPRQGPNNEQFF.